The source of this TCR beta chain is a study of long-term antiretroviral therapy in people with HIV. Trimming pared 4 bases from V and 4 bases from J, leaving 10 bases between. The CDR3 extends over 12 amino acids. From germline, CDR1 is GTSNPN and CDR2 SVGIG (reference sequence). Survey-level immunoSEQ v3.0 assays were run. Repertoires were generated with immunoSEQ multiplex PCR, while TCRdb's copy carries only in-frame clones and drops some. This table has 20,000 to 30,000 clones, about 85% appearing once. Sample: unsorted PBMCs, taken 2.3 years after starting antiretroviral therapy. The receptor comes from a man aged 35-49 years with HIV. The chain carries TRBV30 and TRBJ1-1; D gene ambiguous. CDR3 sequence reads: CAWTSGLTEAFF. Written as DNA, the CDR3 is TGTGCCTGGACCAGTGGTCTCACTGAAGCTTTCTTT.